These 13 T cell receptor beta chains came from one sample sequenced in a study of blood T cell repertoires in COVID-19. Sequenced by immunoSEQ multiplex PCR; TCRdb stores in-frame clones only, minus some. The sample shows 90,000 to 150,000 clones, approximately 87% of them seen only once. Material: peripheral blood. These receptors all come from a woman in her fifties or sixties with acute or convalescent COVID-19.

V usage is TRBV2 and J usage is TRBJ1-5, with 12 bases fitting TRBD1. The CDR3 loop spans 16 amino acids. CDR1 is SNHLY and CDR2 is FYNNEI in the germline V gene. V lost 2 bases to trimming and J lost 6 bases; unmatched junction nucleotides: 5. The CDR3 DNA reads TGTGCCAGCAGTGAACAGGGACAGGGGGCCGGTCAGCCCCAGCATTTT. It specifies CASSEQGQGAGQPQHF.

This chain links TRBV5-1 with TRBJ2-7, with D hard to call. This CDR3 region has 16 residues. Germline CDR1 SGHRS, CDR2 YFSETQ. Trimming took off 1 base at V and 3 bases at J, with 17 bases between the two ends. The CDR3 spells CASSLSSSIARYEQYF. The DNA for the CDR3 is TGCGCCAGCAGCTTGTCCAGCAGTATAGCTCGCTACGAGCAGTACTTC.

V usage is TRBV27 and J usage is TRBJ1-5; D gene ambiguous. The germline V gene has CDR1 MNHEY and CDR2 SMNVEV (reference sequence). The CDR3 spans 13 residues. V lost 2 bases, J lost 2 bases, and 4 bases lay in between. DNA for the CDR3: TGTGCCAGCAGTTTACAGGGCAATCAGCCCCAGCATTTT. It yields the protein CASSLQGNQPQHF.

The V gene is TRBV11-3, the J gene TRBJ2-7, with 8 bases matching TRBD1. CDR1 SGHNT and CDR2 YENEEA come from the germline V gene. The CDR3 is 13 amino acids. Losses at the gene ends were 6 bases for V and 3 bases for J; bases not matched to a gene: 4. The CDR3 reads CASSDTGGYEQYF. CDR3 bases: TGTGCCAGCAGTGATACAGGGGGCTACGAGCAGTACTTC.

The V gene is TRBV4-2, the J gene TRBJ2-2, with D perhaps matching TRBD2 (6 bases). With 2 bases removed from V and 1 base from J, the gap between germline ends came to 8 bases. Germline V CDR1 and CDR2: LGHNA, YNFKEQ. The CDR3 consists of 15 residues. The CDR3: CASSQLSGNTGELFF. The CDR3 nucleotides are TGTGCCAGCAGCCAACTTAGCGGGAACACCGGGGAGCTGTTTTTT.

The chain joins TRBV5-4 to TRBJ1-2, with TRBD1 as a possible D gene (5 bases). Germline V gene sequence: CDR1 SGHNT, CDR2 YYREEE (reference sequence). The CDR3 runs to 14 residues. V dropped 0 bases and J dropped 1 base, with 7 bases sitting between them. The CDR3 loop reads CASSLGRGNYGYTF. CDR3 nucleotides: TGTGCCAGCAGCTTGGGTAGGGGTAACTATGGCTACACCTTC. The full variable domain, with the rest looked up from reference TRBV5-4 and TRBJ1-2, is ETGVTQSPTHLIKTRGQQVTLRCSSQSGHNTVSWYQQALGQGPQFIFQYYREEENGRGNFPPRFSGLQFPNYSSELNVNALELDDSALYLCASSLGRGNYGYTFGSGTRLTVV.

This clone was seen only a few times. This chain uses TRBV7-9 with TRBJ2-1, with 9 bases aligning to TRBD2. J was trimmed by 4 bases and V by 8 bases; bases with no gene match: 3. The CDR3 is 13 amino acids. Germline V gives CDR1 SEHNR, CDR2 FQNEAQ (reference sequence). The CDR3 bases are TGTGCCAGCGAGCGGGGGGTTTACAATGAGCAGTTCTTC. It specifies CASERGVYNEQFF.

J is TRBJ1-2 and V is TRBV19; 8 nucleotides match TRBD1. Germline lookup yields CDR1 LNHDA and CDR2 SQIVND (reference sequence). The CDR3 runs to 15 residues. Germline trimming cut 3 bases from V and 4 bases from J; bases unmatched to any gene: 7. CDR3 bases: TGTGCCAGTAGTATTCAGGGGGCCTTCGTCTATGGCTACACCTTC. It translates to CASSIQGAFVYGYTF. The full variable domain, its missing parts supplied by reference TRBV19 and TRBJ1-2, is DGGITQSPKYLFRKEGQNVTLSCEQNLNHDAMYWYRQDPGQGLRLIYYSQIVNDFQKGDIAEGYSVSREKKESFPLTVTSAQKNPTAFYLCASSIQGAFVYGYTFGSGTRLTVV.

The chain employs TRBV27 and TRBJ1-2, with 8 bases that match TRBD1. Trimming at V came to 5 bases and at J to 5 bases, leaving 13 bases not matched to a gene. The germline CDR1 and CDR2 sequences are MNHEY and SMNVEV (reference sequence). The CDR3 covers 16 residues. CDR3 bases: TGTGCCAGCAGTCCCTTACTGGACAGGGCCAAGTATGGCTACACCTTC. Protein product: CASSPLLDRAKYGYTF.

CDR3 in amino acids: CASSPGFGGHQPQHF. CDR3 DNA: TGTGCCAGCAGCCCCGGCTTCGGGGGGCATCAGCCCCAGCATTTT. V gene TRBV11-2 combines with J gene TRBJ1-5; weak D call: TRBD1 (6 bases). Germline assignment: CDR1 SGHAT and CDR2 FQNNGV. The CDR3 has 15 residues. V was shortened by 5 bases and J by 5 bases, with 16 bases between the two germline ends.

This chain links TRBV7-2 with TRBJ1-2; weak D call: TRBD1 (6 bases). CDR1 SGHTA and CDR2 FQGNSA come from the germline V gene. The CDR3 spans 14 residues. V was clipped by 4 bases and J by 7 bases, with 16 bases between them. The CDR3 here is CASSSGQFEAGYTF. In nucleotides, the CDR3 is TGTGCCAGCAGCTCCGGACAGTTCGAAGCTGGCTACACCTTC.

The rearrangement links TRBV3-1 (or the pseudogene TRBV3-2) to TRBJ2-3; 7 nucleotides align to TRBD1. Germline V lookup: CDR1 LGHDT, CDR2 YNNKEL (reference sequence). CDR3 length: 15 amino acids. V lost 1 base, J lost 4 bases, and 5 bases stayed unmatched. CDR3 sequence: CASSQGQGGADTQYF. The CDR3 DNA reads TGTGCCAGCAGCCAAGGACAGGGCGGCGCAGATACGCAGTATTTT.

The V gene is TRBV6-4, the J gene TRBJ2-7; possibly TRBD1 for D (7 bases). The CDR3 runs to 17 residues. Germline V lookup: CDR1 MRHNA, CDR2 SNTAGT. V lost 10 bases and J lost 3, with 28 bases in between. CDR3 sequence reads: CATRATRIPGTDYEQYF. For the CDR3, the DNA is TGTGCCACCAGAGCGACTAGGATCCCCGGGACAGACTACGAGCAGTACTTC.